The 21 T cell receptor beta chains below come from one sample, sequenced in a study of read filtering for tumor transcriptome and immune sequencing. The library was built from about 400 ng RNA with molecular barcoded adaptors for alpha/delta and beta/gamma chains. TCRdb passed the reads through MiXCR, listing each CDR3 protein once. The repertoire holds more than 100,000 distinct CDR3 sequences, 10% to 15% seen once, with more than 9.5% in the top ten. The sequenced sample consisted of a population of CD138-negative cells sorted from bone marrow. The receptors come from a donor at least 40 years old with multiple myeloma.

This clonotype appeared many times. The chain has TRBV7-9 and TRBJ1-4; D uncertain. The CDR3 consists of 14 residues. V was clipped by 1 base and J by 4 bases, with 7 bases between them. Germline V gene lookup returns CDR1 SEHNR and CDR2 FQNEAQ (reference sequence). Written as DNA, the CDR3 is TGTGCCAGCAGCTTAGGAGCGGATAATGAAAAACTGTTTTTT. This sequence encodes CASSLGADNEKLFF.

This clonotype was seen many times. This chain links TRBV20-1 with TRBJ2-1; possibly TRBD1 for D (6 bases). The V end lost 2 bases, the J end lost 7 bases, and 15 bases lay between the germline ends. Germline lookup yields CDR1 DFQATT and CDR2 SNEGSKA (reference sequence). This CDR3 spans 14 amino acids. The CDR3 DNA reads as TGCAGTGCTAGAATAATACAGGGAAGGAATGAGCAGTTCTTC. It specifies CSARIIQGRNEQFF.

This clonotype was recorded many times. The V call is TRBV27, the J call TRBJ1-1, with D perhaps matching TRBD1 (6 bases). V gave up 6 bases and J gave up 1 base, with 9 bases separating them. The germline V gene encodes CDR1 MNHEY and CDR2 SMNVEV (reference sequence). The CDR3 contains 13 residues. CDR3 bases: TGTGCCAGCAGACAGGACAGGAACACTGAAGCTTTCTTT. Translation gives CASRQDRNTEAFF.

This clonotype was counted many times. The chain joins TRBV3-1 to TRBJ2-2; perhaps TRBD1 as D (6 bases). Trimming pared 2 bases from V and 5 bases from J, leaving 15 bases between. This CDR3 is built from 16 residues. Germline V CDR1 and CDR2: LGHDT, YNNKEL (reference sequence). The CDR3 coding sequence is TGTGCCAGCAGCCAAACCCTAGACAGGAGGACCGGGGAGCTGTTTTTT. Its protein is CASSQTLDRRTGELFF.

This clonotype appeared many times. J is TRBJ2-2 and V is TRBV10-3, with TRBD1 matching over 7 bases. Germline CDR1 ENHRY, CDR2 SYGVKD. The CDR3 is 14 amino acids. The J segment lost 0 bases and the V segment lost 7 bases, leaving 2 bases of the junction unmatched. CDR3 residues: CAITDRANTGELFF. CDR3 bases: TGTGCCATCACAGACAGGGCGAACACCGGGGAGCTGTTTTTT.

This clonotype was recorded at least ten times. The chain combines TRBV6-2 or TRBV6-3 with TRBJ2-1, with D perhaps matching TRBD1 (6 bases). The CDR3 runs 13 residues. V dropped 7 bases and J dropped 4 bases, with 11 bases sitting between them. Per the germline V gene, CDR1 is MNHEY and CDR2 is SVGEGT. The chain's CDR3 is CASKGGQYNEQFF. CDR3 nucleotides: TGTGCCAGCAAAGGCGGACAGTACAATGAGCAGTTCTTC.

On this clonotype itself: Since the CDR3 does not end with the conserved phenylalanine or tryptophan, this likely comes from a read error. V is TRBV4-1 and J is TRBJ2-1, with unresolved D. The germline gives CDR1 MGHRA, CDR2 YSYEKL. Deletions cut 4 bases from V and 7 bases from J, with 14 bases between. CDR3 length: 14 residues. CDR3 amino acids: CASSLRNWVNEQFP. For the CDR3, the DNA is TGCGCCAGCAGCCTTAGAAACTGGGTGAATGAGCAGTTCCCC.

In regard to this clonotype: One junction end does not reproduce the germline sequence, and a read error may be involved. This chain uses TRBV6-5 with TRBJ2-2, with 8 bases that match TRBD1. The CDR3 loop spans 16 amino acids. Germline V gene sequence: CDR1 MNHEY, CDR2 SVGAGI. CDR3 in DNA: TGTGCCAGCAACCGACAGGGGATAGTGGACATCGGGGAGCTGTTATTT. This gives the protein CASNRQGIVDIGELLF.

As regards this clonotype: Since a much larger clone is just one base distant, this may be a read error. Since the CDR3 does not end with the conserved phenylalanine or tryptophan, this likely comes from a read error. The J gene is TRBJ2-2, the V gene TRBV11-2; the match to TRBD1 covers 8 bases. The germline gives CDR1 SGHAT, CDR2 FQNNGV. The CDR3 spans 14 residues. The J segment lost 7 bases and the V segment lost 5 bases, leaving 6 bases of the junction unmatched. The CDR3: CASSVGQGSGELFS. CDR3 in DNA: TGTGCCAGCAGCGTAGGACAGGGCAGCGGGGAGCTGTTTTCT.

The sample holds a few counts of this clonotype. J is TRBJ2-3 and V is TRBV12-3 or TRBV12-4; D tentatively reads TRBD1 or TRBD2 (7 bases each). The CDR3 is 15 residues long. V was pared by 5 bases and J by 4 bases, with 16 bases between. The DNA for the CDR3 is TGTGCCAGCAGTCAGGGGGGCGGGAGATCAGATACGCAGTATTTT. Amino acids: CASSQGGGRSDTQYF.

Notes on this clonotype: This is likely a read error, given that the CDR3 carries no conserved phenylalanine or tryptophan at its end. The chain is built from TRBV29-1 and TRBJ2-7, with 7 bases lining up with TRBD1. Trimming at V came to 2 bases and at J to 0 bases, leaving 4 bases not matched to a gene. Per the germline V gene, CDR1 is SQVTM and CDR2 is ANQGSEA. The CDR3 totals 14 residues. The CDR3 DNA sequence: TGCAGCGTTGAATTACAGGGGAACTCCTACGAGCAGTACCTC. This translates into CSVELQGNSYEQYL.

Only a few counts were recorded for this clonotype. A much larger clone differs from this one at a single base, so this may be a read error. Given the absence of the conserved phenylalanine or tryptophan at the CDR3 end, a read error is likely. This CDR3 is CASSKGTGVVETQYL. CDR3 sequence (DNA): TGTGCCAGCAGTAAAGGGACAGGGGTGGTGGAGACCCAGTACCTC. The rearrangement links TRBV25-1 to TRBJ2-5, with TRBD1 matching 10 bases. The CDR3 covers 15 residues. The germline V gene has CDR1 MGHDK and CDR2 SYGVNS. The trim removed 5 bases at V and 5 bases at J, leaving 8 bases unmatched.

Details on this clonotype: A much larger clone differs by one base, so this may be a read error. The chain links TRBV29-1 to TRBJ2-2; D not resolved. The CDR3 sequence is 14 residues long. V lost 1 base to trimming and J lost 6 bases, with 12 bases between them. Germline CDR1 and CDR2: SQVTM and ANQGSEA. CDR3 bases: TGCAGCGTTGAAGCCTCTAGAACCCCCGGGGAGCTGTTTTTT. It is translated as CSVEASRTPGELFF.

Comments on this clonotype: Given a much more abundant clone one base away, this may be a read error. The J gene is TRBJ2-7, the V gene TRBV27; TRBD2 agrees at 11 bases. The CDR3 has 16 residues. Germline lookup yields CDR1 MNHEY and CDR2 SMNVEV (reference sequence). The CDR3 protein is CASSLIGTSGSYQQYF. The CDR3 bases are TGTGCCAGCAGTTTGATAGGGACTAGCGGATCCTACCAGCAGTACTTC.

The chain combines TRBV5-1 with TRBJ2-5; 7 bases map to TRBD1. Germline CDR1 is SGHRS and CDR2 is YFSETQ. The CDR3 is 15 amino acids. J lost 2 bases, V lost 6 bases, and 10 bases had no gene match. CDR3 sequence (DNA): TGCGCCAGCAACTCGTACGGGACAGCACAAGAGACCCAGTACTTC. It is translated as CASNSYGTAQETQYF.

This clonotype was found many times. The rearrangement links TRBV15 to TRBJ2-1; either TRBD1 or TRBD2 may fit D (5 bases each). Trimming stripped 1 base from V and 9 bases from J, with 10 bases between. The CDR3 is made up of 13 amino acids. Germline-derived CDR1 and CDR2 are LNHNV and YYDKDF (reference sequence). The DNA for the CDR3 is TGTGCCACCAGCAGAGGGGACCGGGGTGAGCAGTTCTTC. Amino acid sequence: CATSRGDRGEQFF. The full variable domain, rest sourced from reference TRBV15 and TRBJ2-1, is DAMVIQNPRYQVTQFGKPVTLSCSQTLNHNVMYWYQQKSSQAPKLLFHYYDKDFNNEADTPDNFQSRRPNTSFCFLDIRSPGLGDTAMYLCATSRGDRGEQFFGPGTRLTVL.

This chain's CDR3 is CSAGARDRSSYEQYF. The CDR3 DNA is TGCAGTGCTGGGGCCCGGGACAGGAGCTCCTACGAGCAGTACTTC. The genes are TRBV20-1 and TRBJ2-7, with 8 bases lining up with TRBD1. The CDR3 consists of 15 residues. Germline CDR1 DFQATT, CDR2 SNEGSKA (reference sequence). J was trimmed by 0 bases and V by 5 bases; bases with no gene match: 9.

Many counts were recorded for this clonotype. V and J are TRBV6-1 and TRBJ1-1; no definite D call. The length of the CDR3 is 12 residues. The germline V gene encodes CDR1 MNHNS and CDR2 SASEGT. Trimming removed 3 bases at V and 7 bases at J, with 9 bases between. In nucleotides, the CDR3 is TGTGCCAGCAGTGAGTGGCCTAGTGAAGCTTTCTTT. Translating it yields CASSEWPSEAFF.

Ten or more counts support this clonotype. The chain recombines TRBV7-2 with TRBJ2-1; 7 nucleotides agree with TRBD1. V trimming: 1 base; J trimming: 8 bases; junction bases outside the gene matches: 8. CDR3 length: 15 residues. Germline V gene sequence: CDR1 SGHTA, CDR2 FQGNSA. The CDR3 spells CASSLVVFRGYEQFF. In nucleotides, the CDR3 is TGTGCCAGCAGCTTAGTCGTGTTCAGGGGGTATGAGCAGTTCTTC. Drawing the rest from reference TRBV7-2 and TRBJ2-1, the complete variable domain is GAGVSQSPSNKVTEKGKDVELRCDPISGHTALYWYRQSLGQGLEFLIYFQGNSAPDKSGLPSDRFSAERTGGSVSTLTIQRTQQEDSAVYLCASSLVVFRGYEQFFGPGTRLTVL.

This clonotype was seen many times. V and J are TRBV4-1 and TRBJ1-6, with a weak D call TRBD1 (6 bases). The CDR3 consists of 14 residues. Germline CDR1 and CDR2: MGHRA and YSYEKL. Trimming cost V 3 bases and J 10 bases, with 13 bases left between them. CDR3 DNA: TGCGCCAGCAGCCACGGGGGGCAGAAGTCACCCCTCCACTTT. This codes for CASSHGGQKSPLHF.

This clonotype was recorded many times. The chain has TRBV2 and TRBJ2-7, with D tentatively TRBD1 or TRBD2 (5 bases each). The CDR3 contains 14 residues. Germline-derived CDR1 and CDR2 are SNHLY and FYNNEI. Trimming cost V 6 bases and J 7 bases, with 19 bases left between them. The CDR3 coding sequence is TGTGCCAGCAGAGTAATGACAGCAGGCGGGGAGCAGTACTTC. Its translation: CASRVMTAGGEQYF.